Listed here is a single T cell receptor beta chain. Treatment noted: some 20 received Ad26.COV2.S at low or high dose, single or two shots; about 5 received placebo; per-sample allocation not given. The samples date from day 63 after the first vaccine or placebo injection. The sample is drawn from a study of Ad26.COV2.S vaccination and SARS-CoV-2 variants. Overall study context: Intramuscular Ad26.COV2.S at 5x10^10 or 1x10^11 viral particles.

Here immunoSEQ multiplex PCR was the method, and the copy in TCRdb shows in-frame clones only, minus some. The sample lists over 450,000 clones, approximately 90% occurring once. With 3 bases clipped from V and 6 bases from J, the junction kept 11 bases outside the gene matches. The CDR3 has 15 residues. The germline V gene encodes CDR1 SGDLS and CDR2 YYNGEE. The chain couples TRBV9 to TRBJ1-2; the match to TRBD1 covers 7 bases. The material was peripheral blood, obtained in a trial of Ad26.COV2.S vaccine versus placebo. The clonotype was recovered from a person aged 18 to 59 who received the Ad26.COV2.S COVID-19 vaccine or a placebo. The CDR3 coding sequence is TGTGCCAGCAGCGCCTTGACTGGGGACAGACATGGCTACACCTTC. It translates to CASSALTGDRHGYTF.